This T cell receptor (beta chain) was sequenced in a study of blood T cell repertoires in COVID-19. On the study more broadly: The analysed material was cDNA or gDNA that came from T cells, B-cell-depleted T cells, or PBMCs.

TCRdb's copy holds only in-frame clones and misses some; the assay was immunoSEQ multiplex PCR. Of some 150,000 clones detected, 75% to 90% appear once; the ten largest clones hold about 2%. V was clipped by 7 bases and J by 5 bases; unmatched bases: 7. CDR1 and CDR2 from the germline V gene are MNHNY and SVGAGI (reference sequence). The CDR3 is made up of 14 amino acids. The receptor was derived from a man aged 70 or older with acute or convalescent COVID-19. This chain links TRBV6-6 with TRBJ2-5, with 10 bases matching TRBD2. The sample consisted of peripheral blood. The CDR3 DNA sequence: TGTGCCAGCACTCCCCTAGCGGGAGTTGAGACCCAGTACTTC. This translates into CASTPLAGVETQYF.